A single sample gave rise to the 3 T cell receptor beta chains below, sequenced in a study of CD8 T cells in Susac syndrome. After extraction with the RNeasy kit, about 0.45 to 1 ug of the RNA was reverse transcribed using random hexamers. TCRdb re-called the immunoSEQ multiplex PCR reads through MiXCR, storing one row per CDR3 protein. The sample holds about 140,000 distinct CDR3 sequences, approximately 95% seen once. The specimen sequenced was CD4+ T cells from PBMCs. The receptors originated from a human donor with Susac syndrome.

This clonotype was counted once. V is TRBV9 and J is TRBJ1-1; D is uncertain. V lost 0 bases, J lost 0 bases, and 12 bases lay in between. This CDR3 has 16 amino acids. Germline values: CDR1 SGDLS, CDR2 YYNGEE. CDR3 protein: CASSVANGDVNTEAFF. The CDR3 DNA reads TGTGCCAGCAGCGTAGCTAACGGGGATGTGAACACTGAAGCTTTCTTT.

The rearrangement links TRBV29-1 to TRBJ1-1; maybe TRBD1 (6 bases). V was cut by 5 bases and J by 7 bases, with 14 bases left in between. Germline CDR1 and CDR2: SQVTM and ANQGSEA. This CDR3 is 12 amino acids long. CDR3 sequence: CSVWEGVDEAFF. Written as DNA, the CDR3 is TGCAGCGTTTGGGAGGGGGTAGATGAAGCTTTCTTT.

This rearrangement joins TRBV24-1 to TRBJ1-2, with unresolved D. The CDR3 has 13 amino acids. Germline V gene lookup returns CDR1 KGHDR and CDR2 SFDVKD. With 3 bases removed from V and 8 bases from J, the gap between germline ends came to 12 bases. The CDR3 DNA follows: TGTGCCACCAGTGATCACCTTGCGAGGGGCTACACCTTC. This gives the protein CATSDHLARGYTF.